The present TCR beta chain was sequenced within a study of control samples from healthy donors and cancer patients. Germline V gives CDR1 SGDLS, CDR2 YYNGEE. This CDR3 region has 9 residues. V was cut by 5 bases and J by 4 bases, with 1 base left in between. Some clones are missing from TCRdb's copy, which holds only in-frame ones; the method was immunoSEQ multiplex PCR. The table includes around 110,000 clones, about 93% detected once. This clone was seen once. The rearrangement uses TRBV9 and TRBJ2-7; the D is unclear. Material for sequencing was blood. The sequence derives from a man in his thirties or forties in good health. The CDR3 is CASRYEQYF. The CDR3, as DNA: TGTGCCAGCAGATACGAGCAGTACTTC.